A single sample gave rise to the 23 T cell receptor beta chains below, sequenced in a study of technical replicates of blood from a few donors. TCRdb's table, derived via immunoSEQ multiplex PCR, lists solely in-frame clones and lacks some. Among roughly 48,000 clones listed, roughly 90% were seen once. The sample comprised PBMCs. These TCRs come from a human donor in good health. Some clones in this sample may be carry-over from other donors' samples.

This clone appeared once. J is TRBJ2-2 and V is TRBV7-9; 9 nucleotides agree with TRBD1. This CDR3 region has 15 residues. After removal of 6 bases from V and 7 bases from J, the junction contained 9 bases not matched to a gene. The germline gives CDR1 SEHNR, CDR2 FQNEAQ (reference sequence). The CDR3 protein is CASRLGTGLDGELFF. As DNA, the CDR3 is TGTGCCAGCAGGCTCGGGACAGGGTTGGACGGGGAGCTGTTTTTT.

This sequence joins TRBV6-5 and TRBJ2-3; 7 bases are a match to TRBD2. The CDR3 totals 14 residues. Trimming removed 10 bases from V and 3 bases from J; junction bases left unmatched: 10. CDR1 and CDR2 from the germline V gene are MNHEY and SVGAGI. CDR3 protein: CATWNRGGTDTQYF. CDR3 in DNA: TGTGCCACCTGGAATCGGGGAGGGACAGATACGCAGTATTTT.

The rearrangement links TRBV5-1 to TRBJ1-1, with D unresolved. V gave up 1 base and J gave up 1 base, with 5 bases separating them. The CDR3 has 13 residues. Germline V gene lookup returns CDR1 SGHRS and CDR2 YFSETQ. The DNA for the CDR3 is TGCGCCAGCAGCTTGTTAGAGAACACTGAAGCTTTCTTT. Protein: CASSLLENTEAFF.

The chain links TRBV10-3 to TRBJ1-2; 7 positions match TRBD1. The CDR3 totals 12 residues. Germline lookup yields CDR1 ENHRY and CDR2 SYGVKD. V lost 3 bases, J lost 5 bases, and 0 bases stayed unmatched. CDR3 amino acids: CAISEQGYGYTF. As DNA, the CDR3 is TGTGCCATCAGTGAACAGGGGTATGGCTACACCTTC.

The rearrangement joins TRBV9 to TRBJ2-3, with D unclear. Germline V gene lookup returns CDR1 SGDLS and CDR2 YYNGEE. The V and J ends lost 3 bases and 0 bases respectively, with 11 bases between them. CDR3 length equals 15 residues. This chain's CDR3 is CASSAVTGSTDTQYF. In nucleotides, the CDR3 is TGTGCCAGCAGCGCAGTGACTGGTAGCACAGATACGCAGTATTTT.

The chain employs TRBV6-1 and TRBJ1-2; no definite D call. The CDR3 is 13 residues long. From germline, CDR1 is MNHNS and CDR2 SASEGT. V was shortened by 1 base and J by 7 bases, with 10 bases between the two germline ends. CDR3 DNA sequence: TGTGCCAGCAGTGAAGGGTCAACTGCTGGCTACACCTTC. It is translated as CASSEGSTAGYTF.

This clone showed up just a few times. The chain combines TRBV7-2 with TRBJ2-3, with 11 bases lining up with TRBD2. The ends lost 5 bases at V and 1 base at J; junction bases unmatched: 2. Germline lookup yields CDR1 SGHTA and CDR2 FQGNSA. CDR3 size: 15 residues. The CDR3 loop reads CASSLSGRGTDTQYF. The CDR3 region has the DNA TGTGCCAGCAGCCTTAGCGGGAGGGGCACAGATACGCAGTATTTT.

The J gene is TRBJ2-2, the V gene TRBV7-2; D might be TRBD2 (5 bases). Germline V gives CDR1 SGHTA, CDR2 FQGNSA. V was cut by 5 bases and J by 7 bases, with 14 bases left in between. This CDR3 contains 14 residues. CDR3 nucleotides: TGTGCCAGCAGCCCCGGGGTCGGAAGCGGGGAGCTGTTTTTT. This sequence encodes CASSPGVGSGELFF.

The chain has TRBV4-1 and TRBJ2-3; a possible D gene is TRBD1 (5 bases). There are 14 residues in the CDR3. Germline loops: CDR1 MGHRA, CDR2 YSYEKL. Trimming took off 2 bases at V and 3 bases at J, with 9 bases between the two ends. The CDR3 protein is CASSQRGSTDTQYF. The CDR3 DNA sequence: TGCGCCAGCAGCCAAAGGGGTTCTACAGATACGCAGTATTTT.

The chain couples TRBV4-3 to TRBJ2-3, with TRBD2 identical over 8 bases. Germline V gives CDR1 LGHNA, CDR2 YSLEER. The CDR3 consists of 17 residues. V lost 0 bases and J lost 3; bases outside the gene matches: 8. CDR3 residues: CASSQDPMGLGTDTQYF. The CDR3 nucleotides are TGCGCCAGCAGCCAAGATCCGATGGGACTAGGAACAGATACGCAGTATTTT.

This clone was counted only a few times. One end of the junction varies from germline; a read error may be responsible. The CDR3 DNA reads TGTGCCAGCACTGAAGCAACGGGGAATGAAAAACTGTTTTTT. Its protein is CASTEATGNEKLFF. V and J are TRBV2 and TRBJ1-4, with D hard to call. Germline assignment: CDR1 SNHLY and CDR2 FYNNEI. CDR3 length equals 14 residues.

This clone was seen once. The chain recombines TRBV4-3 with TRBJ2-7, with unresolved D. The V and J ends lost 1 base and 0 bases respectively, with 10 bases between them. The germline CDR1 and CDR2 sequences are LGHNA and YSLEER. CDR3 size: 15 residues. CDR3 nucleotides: TGCGCCAGCAGCCAAGTCCGGGTCCACTCCTACGAGCAGTACTTC. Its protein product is CASSQVRVHSYEQYF.

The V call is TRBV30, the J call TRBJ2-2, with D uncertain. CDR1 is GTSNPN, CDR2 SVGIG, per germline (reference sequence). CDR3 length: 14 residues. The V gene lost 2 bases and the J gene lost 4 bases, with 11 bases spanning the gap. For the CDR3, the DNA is TGTGCCTGGAGTACTCCAGCGCTCACCGGGGAGCTGTTTTTT. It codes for CAWSTPALTGELFF.

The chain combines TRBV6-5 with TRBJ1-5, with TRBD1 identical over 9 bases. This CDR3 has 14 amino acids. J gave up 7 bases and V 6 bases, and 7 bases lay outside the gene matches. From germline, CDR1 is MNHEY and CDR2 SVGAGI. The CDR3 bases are TGTGCCAGCAGCCTTACAGGGGGCGGGCAGCCCCAGCATTTT. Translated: CASSLTGGGQPQHF.

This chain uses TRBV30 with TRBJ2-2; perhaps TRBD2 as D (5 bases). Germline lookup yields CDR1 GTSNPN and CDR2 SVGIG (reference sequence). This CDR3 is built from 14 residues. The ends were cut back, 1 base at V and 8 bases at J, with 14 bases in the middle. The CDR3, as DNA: TGTGCCTGGAGTGCTGGACTCCTCTTTGGGGAGCTGTTTTTT. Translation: CAWSAGLLFGELFF.

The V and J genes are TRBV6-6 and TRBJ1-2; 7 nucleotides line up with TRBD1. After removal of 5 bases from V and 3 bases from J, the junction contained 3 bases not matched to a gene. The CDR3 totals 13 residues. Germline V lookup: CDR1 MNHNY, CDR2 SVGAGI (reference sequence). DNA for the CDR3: TGTGCCAGCAGTACAGGGGTTTACTATGGCTACACCTTC. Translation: CASSTGVYYGYTF.

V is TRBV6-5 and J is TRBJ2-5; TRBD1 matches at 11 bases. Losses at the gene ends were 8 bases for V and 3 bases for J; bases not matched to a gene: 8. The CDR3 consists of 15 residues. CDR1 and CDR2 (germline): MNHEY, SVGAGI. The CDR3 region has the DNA TGTGCCAGCGGACAGGGGGCGGGGGCGGAAGAGACCCAGTACTTC. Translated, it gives CASGQGAGAEETQYF.

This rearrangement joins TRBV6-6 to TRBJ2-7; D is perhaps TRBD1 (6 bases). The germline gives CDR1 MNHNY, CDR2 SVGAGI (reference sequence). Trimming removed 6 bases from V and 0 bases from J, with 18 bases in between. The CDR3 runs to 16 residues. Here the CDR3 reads CASRPRDKQSSYEQYF. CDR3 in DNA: TGTGCCAGCAGGCCCCGGGACAAACAGAGCTCCTACGAGCAGTACTTC.

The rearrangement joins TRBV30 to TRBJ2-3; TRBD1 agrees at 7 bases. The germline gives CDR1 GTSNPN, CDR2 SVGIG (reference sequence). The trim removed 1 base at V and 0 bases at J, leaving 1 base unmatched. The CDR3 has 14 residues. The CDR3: CAWSGGQSTDTQYF. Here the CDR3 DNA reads TGTGCCTGGAGTGGGGGACAGAGCACAGATACGCAGTATTTT.

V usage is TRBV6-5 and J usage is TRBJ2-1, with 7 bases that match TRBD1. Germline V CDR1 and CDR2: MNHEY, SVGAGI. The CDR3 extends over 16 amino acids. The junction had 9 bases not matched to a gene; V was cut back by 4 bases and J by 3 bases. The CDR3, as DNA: TGTGCCAGCAGTTTCCCTCAGGGGGTGCGCTACAATGAGCAGTTCTTC. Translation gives CASSFPQGVRYNEQFF.

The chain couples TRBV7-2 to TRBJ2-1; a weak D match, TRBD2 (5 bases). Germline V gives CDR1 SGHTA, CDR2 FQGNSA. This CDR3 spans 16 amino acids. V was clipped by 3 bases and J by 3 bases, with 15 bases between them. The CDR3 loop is CASSFGQTGFYNEQFF. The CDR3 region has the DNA TGTGCCAGCAGCTTCGGCCAAACGGGATTCTACAATGAGCAGTTCTTC.

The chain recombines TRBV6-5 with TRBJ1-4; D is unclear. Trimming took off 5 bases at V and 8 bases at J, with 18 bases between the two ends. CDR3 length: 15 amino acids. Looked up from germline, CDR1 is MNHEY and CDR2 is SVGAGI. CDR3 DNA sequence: TGTGCCAGCAGTCGGAATACAGTACCTTCCGAAAAACTGTTTTTT. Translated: CASSRNTVPSEKLFF.

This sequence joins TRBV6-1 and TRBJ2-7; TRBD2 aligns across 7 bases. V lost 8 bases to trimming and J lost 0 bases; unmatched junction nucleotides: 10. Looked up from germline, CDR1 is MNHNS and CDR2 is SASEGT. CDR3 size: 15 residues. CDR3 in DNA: TGTGCCAGCCAAGAATTGGCGGGGGTCTCCTACGAGCAGTACTTC. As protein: CASQELAGVSYEQYF.